Listed below are T cell receptor beta chains from one sample, sequenced in a study of neurological immune-mediated disorders. MiXCR, applied by TCRdb to the 5' RACE reads, yields one record per CDR3 protein. The sample contains around 66,000 distinct CDR3 sequences, 5.2% of which appear only once. Sequenced: PBMCs. The receptor set was obtained from a woman aged 25 to 39 with multiple sclerosis. CDR3s include the opening cysteine and the closing phenylalanine or tryptophan. A D gene is named only where the DNA matches it firmly. Clone size is stated in some rows and not others, as once, few, many or a class when expanded.

len	d_gene	v_gene	j_gene	abundance	CDR3aa	CDR3nt
14	TRBD1	TRBV7-2	TRBJ1-5	many	CASSRDRAGQPQHF	TGTGCCAGCAGCCGAGACAGGGCAGGCCAGCCCCAGCATTTT
16	NA	TRBV5-1	TRBJ2-1	many	CASSLNGWDSYNEQFF	TGCGCCAGCAGCTTGAACGGGTGGGACTCCTACAATGAGCAGTTCTTC
14	NA	TRBV3-1	TRBJ2-1	many	CASSHVGSSVEQFF	TGTGCCAGCAGCCACGTTGGGAGTTCGGTTGAGCAGTTCTTC
16	NA	TRBV12-3/TRBV12-4	TRBJ1-4	many	CASSLGGGMTNEKLFF	TGTGCCAGCAGTTTAGGAGGGGGAATGACTAATGAAAAACTGTTTTTT
17	NA	TRBV20-1	TRBJ1-3	NA	CSAREAAGTNSGNTIYF	TGCAGTGCTAGAGAGGCGGCGGGGACCAACTCTGGAAACACCATATATTTT
15	TRBD1	TRBV28	TRBJ1-5	many	CASSRGTGVPQPQHF	TGTGCCAGCAGCCGAGGGACAGGGGTCCCTCAGCCCCAGCATTTT
15	NA	TRBV11-1	TRBJ2-1	many	CASRPWGEYYNEQFF	TGTGCCAGCAGGCCTTGGGGGGAGTATTACAATGAGCAGTTCTTC
14	NA	TRBV12-3/TRBV12-4	TRBJ2-3	many	CASSLGDRQDTQYF	TGTGCCAGCAGTTTAGGTGACAGACAAGATACGCAGTATTTT
17	TRBD1	TRBV7-2	TRBJ2-3	many	CASSLTPPTGVADTQYF	TGTGCCAGCAGCCTCACCCCACCTACAGGGGTAGCAGATACGCAGTATTTT
13	NA	TRBV20-1	TRBJ1-5	many	CSARGYLDQPQNF	TGCAGTGCTAGGGGGTATTTGGATCAGCCCCAGAATTTT
15	NA	TRBV10-3	TRBJ2-2	many	CAISVRATNTGELFF	TGTGCCATCAGTGTACGGGCAACGAACACCGGGGAGCTGTTTTTT
15	TRBD1	TRBV20-1	TRBJ2-5	many	CSARVGQGVVGTQYF	TGCAGTGCTAGAGTCGGACAGGGGGTAGTGGGGACCCAGTACTTC
13	TRBD1	TRBV3-1	TRBJ1-4	many	CASRDRVREKLFF	TGTGCCAGCAGGGACAGGGTACGTGAAAAACTGTTTTTT
14	TRBD2	TRBV20-1	TRBJ2-1	many	CSARSLAEYNEQFF	TGCAGTGCCCGTTCCCTAGCGGAATACAATGAGCAGTTCTTC
12	NA	TRBV2	TRBJ1-1	many	CASSVMNTEAFF	TGTGCCAGCAGTGTAATGAACACTGAAGCTTTCTTT
15	NA	TRBV20-1	TRBJ2-3	many	CSARDGAGYTDTQYF	TGCAGTGCTAGAGACGGGGCAGGCTACACAGATACGCAGTATTTT
14	TRBD2	TRBV10-3	TRBJ2-7	many	CAISLTSETYEQYF	TGTGCCATCAGCCTGACTAGCGAGACCTACGAGCAGTACTTC
14	NA	TRBV11-2	TRBJ2-1	many	CASSLDILANEQFF	TGTGCCAGCAGCTTAGATATCCTAGCAAATGAGCAGTTCTTC
15	NA	TRBV20-1	TRBJ1-4	many	CSARDPGGGRQSPDF	TGCAGTGCTAGAGATCCAGGAGGTGGGAGACAGAGCCCTGATTTT